This T cell receptor beta chain originates from a study of cytomegalovirus exposure and HLA in healthy donors. Study-level results: One variant, a missense change in DCLRE1C, was linked in a later analysis to TCR beta V- and J-gene trimming.

PCR amplification relied on 60 Vbeta primers (plus 13 Jbeta primers). Libraries were prepared by immunoSEQ multiplex PCR; TCRdb keeps only in-frame clonotypes and omits some of them. The sample carries about 150,000 clones, just under 85% recorded once. A remark on this clone: Its antigen is unidentified.

Donors showed nominal health when sampled, although they likely had unrecorded immune exposures. This CDR3 has 13 residues. Trimming removed 4 bases from V and 10 bases from J, with 19 bases in between. CDR1 is SQVTM, CDR2 ANQGSEA, per germline. Source material: PBMCs. The chain couples TRBV29-1 to TRBJ1-1; D possibly corresponds to TRBD1 (5 bases). The origin of this receptor is a girl aged 10 to 17 in good health and CMV-seropositive. CDR3 residues: CSVARDWGGIAFF. The CDR3 nucleotides read TGCAGCGTTGCCCGGGACTGGGGTGGGATAGCTTTCTTT.